This TCR beta chain is drawn from a study of cytomegalovirus exposure and HLA in healthy donors. Study results and caveats: According to the study, roughly 180 TCR beta chains were cytomegalovirus-associated. Exclusion as indistinguishable affected some V segments, including TRBV6-2 and TRBV6-3. CMV antigen specificity of three CMV-associated chains was confirmed in vitro. Later on, a genetic analysis was performed. It linked a missense variant in DCLRE1C with V- and J-gene trimming of TCR beta.

Of note for this clone: As yet, its antigen is unknown.

The germline V and J ends were trimmed by 4 bases and 4 bases, with 10 bases remaining between them. Looked up from germline, CDR1 is KGHSH and CDR2 is LQKENI. This CDR3 is built from 13 residues. Primers included in the PCR were 60 Vbeta and 13 Jbeta primers. Profiling relied on immunoSEQ multiplex PCR, and the TCRdb table lists in-frame clones only, not all of them. The sample includes around 110,000 clones, around 80% seen only once; the top ten take 2% to 3%. This chain joins TRBV18 and TRBJ1-1; D is unresolved. This receptor was obtained from a man in his forties in good health and CMV-seronegative. Sequenced material: PBMCs. This CDR3 reads CASSQWEATEAFF. CDR3 DNA: TGTGCCAGCTCACAGTGGGAGGCCACTGAAGCTTTCTTT.